This entry features one T cell receptor (beta chain) sequence. The antigen remains unidentified. The data originate from a study of cytomegalovirus exposure and HLA in healthy donors. Study-level points and caveats: HLA alleles were associated with around 17,000 TCR beta sequences in a later analysis at 0.05 false discovery rate. Later analysis demonstrated an association between a missense DCLRE1C variant and TCR beta V- and J-gene trimming. TCR beta sequences reportedly predicted the HLA-A and HLA-B alleles of most subjects accurately.

PCR primers comprised 60 Vbeta and 13 Jbeta primers. Produced via immunoSEQ multiplex PCR; TCRdb's table is partial and in-frame only. The sample comprises over 85,000 clones, roughly two thirds of which are singletons, and 1.2% rests with the top ten. The specimen sequenced was PBMCs. This TCR came from a female donor in good health and CMV-seronegative.

The CDR3 DNA reads as TGTGCCAGCAGCGCCGAATACAGGGGGCAAACTGAAGCTTTCTTT. Encoded protein: CASSAEYRGQTEAFF. The J gene is TRBJ1-1, the V gene TRBV13; 9 bases agree with TRBD1. Per germline, CDR1 PRHDT and CDR2 FYEKMQ (reference sequence). V was clipped by 5 bases and J by 5 bases; unmatched bases: 9. The CDR3 sequence is 15 residues long.